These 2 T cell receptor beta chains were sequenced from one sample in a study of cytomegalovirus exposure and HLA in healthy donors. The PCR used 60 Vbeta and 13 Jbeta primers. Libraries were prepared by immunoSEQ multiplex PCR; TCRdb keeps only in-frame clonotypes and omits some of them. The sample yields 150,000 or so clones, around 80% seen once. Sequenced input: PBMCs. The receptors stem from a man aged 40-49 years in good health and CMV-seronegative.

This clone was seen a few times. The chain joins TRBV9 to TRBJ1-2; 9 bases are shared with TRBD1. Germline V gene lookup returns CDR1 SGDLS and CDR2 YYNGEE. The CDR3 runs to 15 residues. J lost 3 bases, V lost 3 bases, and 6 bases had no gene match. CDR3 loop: CASSGNRGLDYGYTF. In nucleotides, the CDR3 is TGTGCCAGCAGCGGTAACAGGGGGCTGGACTATGGCTACACCTTC. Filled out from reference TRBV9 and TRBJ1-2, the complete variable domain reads DSGVTQTPKHLITATGQRVTLRCSPRSGDLSVYWYQQSLDQGLQFLIQYYNGEERAKGNILERFSAQQFPDLHSELNLSSLELGDSALYFCASSGNRGLDYGYTFGSGTRLTVV.

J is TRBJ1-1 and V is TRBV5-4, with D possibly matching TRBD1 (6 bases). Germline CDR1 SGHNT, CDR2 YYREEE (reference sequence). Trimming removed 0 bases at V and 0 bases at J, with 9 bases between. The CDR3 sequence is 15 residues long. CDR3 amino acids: CASSLGGRLNTEAFF. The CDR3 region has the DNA TGTGCCAGCAGCTTGGGGGGGCGGCTGAACACTGAAGCTTTCTTT.